These 3 T cell receptor beta chains came from one sample sequenced in a study of T cell responses to AZD1222 COVID-19 vaccine. The protocol was immunoSEQ multiplex PCR, while the TCRdb copy is restricted to in-frame clones and leaves out a portion. The table records more than 150,000 clones, 80% to 95% of them present only once. The specimen comprised peripheral blood, sampled 28 days after the second AZD1222 dose. Source of these receptors: an adult who received the AZD1222 COVID-19 vaccine.

This clone was seen once. V and J are TRBV20-1 and TRBJ2-1; D perhaps matches TRBD2 (6 bases). Looked up from germline, CDR1 is DFQATT and CDR2 is SNEGSKA (reference sequence). The CDR3 contains 15 residues. Trimming shortened V by 3 bases and J by 7 bases, and 19 bases separated the two germline ends. DNA of the CDR3: TGCAGTGCTAGTCGGCTCGCTAGCGCGAGGAATGAGCAGTTCTTC. Translating gives CSASRLASARNEQFF.

The chain combines TRBV19 with TRBJ2-5; possibly TRBD2 for D (5 bases). Deletions cut 5 bases from V and 6 bases from J, with 13 bases between. The CDR3 is 13 amino acids. In germline, CDR1 is LNHDA, CDR2 SQIVND (reference sequence). The CDR3 DNA reads as TGTGCCAGTAGTCCCCGGACTCTAAAGACCCAGTACTTC. Amino acids: CASSPRTLKTQYF.

The rearrangement joins TRBV7-8 to TRBJ2-7, with TRBD2 matching 9 bases. V trimming: 2 bases; J trimming: 5 bases; junction bases outside the gene matches: 13. CDR1 SGHVS and CDR2 FQNEAQ come from the germline V gene. The CDR3 covers 17 residues. CDR3 DNA sequence: TGTGCCAGCAGCTTATTTGTCCCGGGACTAGCATACGACGAGCAGTACTTC. Translating it yields CASSLFVPGLAYDEQYF.